The clone carrying this T cell receptor (beta chain) occurred a few times. In TCRdb, the RT-PCR reads were re-called with MiXCR into one record per CDR3 protein. The sample contains about 680,000 distinct CDR3 sequences, over 12% of which appear only once. Per the germline V gene, CDR1 is MNHEY and CDR2 is SVGAGI. The CDR3 is made up of 13 amino acids. Trimming shortened V by 6 bases and J by 3 bases, and 11 bases separated the two germline ends. The V call is TRBV6-5, the J call TRBJ1-1; D not certain. The clonotype comes from a female donor in good health, serving as a healthy control. Sequencing was performed on memory CD4+ T cells from blood. CDR3 sequence reads: CASRAPGDTEAFF. The CDR3 DNA reads as TGTGCCAGCAGGGCCCCCGGGGACACTGAAGCTTTCTTT.